Below, 7 T cell receptor beta chains from the same sample are listed, as sequenced in a study of blood T cell repertoires in COVID-19. Clones were read by immunoSEQ multiplex PCR, and TCRdb kept only the in-frame ones, dropping some. The sample carries roughly 250,000 clones, roughly 82% recorded once. Sequencing was carried out using peripheral blood. Receptor source: a woman of 80 years or more with active or convalescent COVID-19.

The chain joins TRBV28 to TRBJ1-3; a possible D gene is TRBD1 (6 bases). Trimming stripped 5 bases from V and 8 bases from J, with 13 bases between. Germline CDR1 reads MDHEN; CDR2 reads SYDVKM. The CDR3 loop spans 13 amino acids. CDR3 loop: CASSKQGYHTIYF. Here the CDR3 DNA reads TGTGCCAGCAGTAAACAGGGATATCACACCATATATTTT. The full variable domain, in which reference TRBV28 and TRBJ1-3 provide the parts outside the CDR3, is DVKVTQSSRYLVKRTGEKVFLECVQDMDHENMFWYRQDPGLGLRLIYFSYDVKMKEKGDIPEGYSVSREKKERFSLILESASTNQTSMYLCASSKQGYHTIYFGEGSWLTVV.

This clone was counted a few times. J is TRBJ2-5 and V is TRBV3-1 (or the pseudogene TRBV3-2); D perhaps matches TRBD2 (5 bases). The V gene lost 1 base and the J gene lost 5 bases, with 11 bases spanning the gap. The CDR3 covers 14 residues. CDR1 and CDR2 (germline): LGHDT, YNNKEL (reference sequence). CDR3 sequence: CASSQGRAWETQYF. CDR3 bases: TGTGCCAGCAGCCAAGGGCGGGCCTGGGAGACCCAGTACTTC.

The rearrangement joins TRBV28 to TRBJ1-2; 10 nucleotides line up with TRBD1. The germline gives CDR1 MDHEN, CDR2 SYDVKM. Trimming removed 5 bases from V and 4 bases from J; junction bases left unmatched: 7. The CDR3 covers 15 residues. CDR3 in amino acids: CASSAGTGAFYGYTF. The CDR3, as DNA: TGTGCCAGCAGTGCCGGGACAGGGGCTTTCTATGGCTACACCTTC.

The table lists this clone with a count of one. The genes are TRBV18 and TRBJ1-5; a possible D gene is TRBD1 (5 bases). CDR1 is KGHSH and CDR2 is LQKENI in the germline V gene. The V end lost 3 bases, the J end lost 6 bases, and 18 bases lay between the germline ends. The CDR3 runs to 16 residues. The CDR3 loop reads CASSPPGGGASQPQHF. The CDR3 DNA sequence: TGTGCCAGCTCACCCCCGGGGGGAGGGGCAAGTCAGCCCCAGCATTTT. Based on the CDR3 plus reference TRBV18 and TRBJ1-5, the full variable domain is NAGVMQNPRHLVRRRGQEARLRCSPMKGHSHVYWYRQLPEEGLKFMVYLQKENIIDESGMPKERFSAEFPKEGPSILRIQQVVRGDSAAYFCASSPPGGGASQPQHFGDGTRLSIL.

The chain uses TRBV24-1 and TRBJ2-2; 7 bases align to TRBD1. This CDR3 is 16 amino acids long. Germline V gene data show CDR1 as KGHDR and CDR2 as SFDVKD. Trimming removed 5 bases from V and 4 bases from J; junction bases left unmatched: 9. As DNA, the CDR3 is TGTGCCACCAGTGCCCGCGACAGGGTGGGCACCGGGGAGCTGTTTTTT. It encodes CATSARDRVGTGELFF.

V and J are TRBV5-1 and TRBJ2-7; 11 nucleotides line up with TRBD1. The CDR3 sequence is 14 residues long. CDR1 SGHRS and CDR2 YFSETQ come from the germline V gene. V lost 0 bases and J lost 6; bases outside the gene matches: 2. CDR3 sequence reads: CASSLGDRGAEQYF. CDR3 bases: TGCGCCAGCAGCTTGGGGGACAGGGGGGCCGAGCAGTACTTC.

The V call is TRBV10-3, the J call TRBJ1-1; the D is unclear. Between the trimmed V and J ends, which lost 4 bases and 7 bases, there was a span of 10 bases. The CDR3 is 12 amino acids. Germline lookup yields CDR1 ENHRY and CDR2 SYGVKD. The CDR3 DNA reads TGTGCCATCAGTGCATCTAGGAGTGAAGCTTTCTTT. Encoded protein: CAISASRSEAFF.